One sample yielded the 14 T cell receptor beta chains listed below, sequenced in a study of blood T cell repertoires in COVID-19. TCRdb keeps only in-frame clones here, not all; method: immunoSEQ multiplex PCR. The sample carries tens of thousands of clones, about 91% recorded once. Input material: peripheral blood. These receptors were taken from a human donor with active COVID-19. The donor label of this sample is uncertain.

This chain connects TRBV5-1 to TRBJ2-5; 13 nucleotides align to TRBD2. This CDR3 contains 18 residues. Trimming removed 4 bases from V and 5 bases from J; junction bases left unmatched: 14. CDR1 and CDR2 (germline): SGHRS, YFSETQ. CDR3 bases: TGCGCCAGCAGCCCGATGCCTCCCACTAGCGGGAGGGTGGAGACCCAGTACTTC. Its protein product is CASSPMPPTSGRVETQYF.

V usage is TRBV29-1 and J usage is TRBJ2-2, with TRBD1 matching over 12 bases. The V gene end was trimmed by 7 bases and the J gene end by 0 bases; junction bases not matched to a gene: 9. The CDR3 loop spans 17 amino acids. CDR1 and CDR2 from the germline V gene are SQVTM and ANQGSEA. CDR3 residues: CSALGQGAIPNTGELFF. The CDR3 DNA follows: TGCAGCGCCTTGGGACAGGGGGCGATACCGAACACCGGGGAGCTGTTTTTT.

The chain carries TRBV4-1 and TRBJ2-7; D ambiguous. V was trimmed by 1 base and J by 3 bases, leaving 7 bases between them. This CDR3 comprises 13 residues. The V gene's germline CDR1 is MGHRA and CDR2 YSYEKL. CDR3 coding DNA: TGCGCCAGCAGCCAAGCCCTAGTCTACGAGCAGTACTTC. Protein product: CASSQALVYEQYF.

This chain uses TRBV19 with TRBJ2-7; possibly TRBD2 for D (5 bases). Germline values: CDR1 LNHDA, CDR2 SQIVND (reference sequence). The length of the CDR3 is 13 residues. V lost 7 bases and J 4 bases, leaving 14 bases between the germline ends. CDR3 in amino acids: CASTPEGSYEQYF. The CDR3 coding sequence is TGTGCCAGTACCCCAGAGGGCTCTTACGAGCAGTACTTC. The variable domain in full, completed from reference TRBV19 and TRBJ2-7, reads DGGITQSPKYLFRKEGQNVTLSCEQNLNHDAMYWYRQDPGQGLRLIYYSQIVNDFQKGDIAEGYSVSREKKESFPLTVTSAQKNPTAFYLCASTPEGSYEQYFGPGTRLTVT.

This clone appeared a single time. The CDR3 loop is CATSDPSGTGWNNEQFF. In DNA, the CDR3 is TGTGCCACCAGTGATCCATCCGGGACAGGTTGGAACAATGAGCAGTTCTTC. This chain connects TRBV24-1 to TRBJ2-1; 8 bases are shared with TRBD1. Germline loops: CDR1 KGHDR, CDR2 SFDVKD. The CDR3 extends over 17 amino acids. The V gene end was trimmed by 3 bases and the J gene end by 5 bases; junction bases not matched to a gene: 11.

The chain is built from TRBV7-2 and TRBJ2-7, with 8 bases matching TRBD1. The CDR3 totals 13 residues. Germline values: CDR1 SGHTA, CDR2 FQGNSA. The V and J ends lost 4 bases and 8 bases, in that order; junction bases with no gene match: 7. The CDR3: CASSSERQGKQYF. The CDR3 DNA sequence: TGTGCCAGCAGCTCCGAAAGACAGGGGAAGCAGTACTTC.

The rearrangement links TRBV5-6 to TRBJ1-2, with D maybe TRBD1 (6 bases). V was pared by 4 bases and J by 6 bases, with 19 bases between. The germline V gene has CDR1 SGHDT and CDR2 YYEEEE. The CDR3 is made up of 15 amino acids. CDR3 DNA: TGTGCCAGCAGCCTAGGGGGAATGGGAAGGGATGGCTACACCTTC. Its translation: CASSLGGMGRDGYTF.

The chain couples TRBV18 to TRBJ2-2; possibly TRBD2 for D (6 bases). The ends were cut back, 6 bases at V and 1 base at J, with 15 bases in the middle. The CDR3 consists of 16 residues. Germline V gives CDR1 KGHSH, CDR2 LQKENI. The CDR3: CASSSSGVLNTGELFF. The CDR3 DNA sequence: TGTGCCAGCTCGAGCTCGGGGGTCCTGAACACCGGGGAGCTGTTTTTT.

This chain joins TRBV6-5 and TRBJ2-5, with a weak D call TRBD2 (6 bases). The germline V gene encodes CDR1 MNHEY and CDR2 SVGAGI. CDR3 size: 12 residues. V lost 6 bases to trimming and J lost 3 bases, with 8 bases between them. CDR3 in amino acids: CASSWGEETQYF. The CDR3 nucleotides read TGTGCCAGCAGCTGGGGGGAAGAGACCCAGTACTTC.

The chain links TRBV28 to TRBJ1-2; D is undetermined. The V end was cut by 2 bases, the J end by 0 bases, with 4 bases between. Germline CDR1 reads MDHEN; CDR2 reads SYDVKM. The CDR3 extends over 13 amino acids. This CDR3 reads CASSLTSNYGYTF. The CDR3 region has the DNA TGTGCCAGCAGTTTAACATCTAACTATGGCTACACCTTC.

This chain uses TRBV6-5 with TRBJ2-7; 7 nucleotides line up with TRBD1. CDR1 MNHEY and CDR2 SVGAGI come from the germline V gene. The CDR3 runs 14 residues. Losses at the gene ends were 6 bases for V and 2 bases for J; bases not matched to a gene: 7. This chain's CDR3 is CASRSTGWPYEQYF. Written as DNA, the CDR3 is TGTGCCAGCAGGTCGACAGGGTGGCCCTACGAGCAGTACTTC.

V and J are TRBV28 and TRBJ1-6; D remains unclear. The length of the CDR3 is 13 residues. The germline CDR1 and CDR2 sequences are MDHEN and SYDVKM. V was shortened by 5 bases and J by 7 bases, with 9 bases between the two germline ends. The CDR3 is CASSTGGNSPLHF. DNA for the CDR3: TGTGCCAGCAGTACGGGCGGGAATTCACCCCTCCACTTT.

This chain uses TRBV20-1 with TRBJ2-5; TRBD2 matches 12 bases. CDR1 DFQATT and CDR2 SNEGSKA come from the germline V gene (reference sequence). The CDR3 is 14 amino acids. J lost 3 bases, V lost 3 bases, and 2 bases had no gene match. In DNA, the CDR3 is TGCAGTGCTAGTCGGACTAGCGGGAAAGAGACCCAGTACTTC. Translated: CSASRTSGKETQYF.

This chain joins TRBV7-3 and TRBJ2-3; 8 nucleotides line up with TRBD1. Germline V CDR1 and CDR2: SGHTA, FQGTGA. The V gene end was trimmed by 2 bases and the J gene end by 4 bases; junction bases not matched to a gene: 8. CDR3 length equals 16 residues. CDR3 protein: CASSLRGQGAPDTQYF. CDR3 DNA sequence: TGTGCCAGCAGCTTACGTGGACAGGGTGCGCCAGATACGCAGTATTTT. Combining the CDR3 with reference TRBV7-3 and TRBJ2-3 gives the whole variable domain GAGVSQTPSNKVTEKGKYVELRCDPISGHTALYWYRQSLGQGPEFLIYFQGTGAADDSGLPNDRFFAVRPEGSVSTLKIQRTERGDSAVYLCASSLRGQGAPDTQYFGPGTRLTVL.